These T cell receptor beta chains were read from a single sample in a study of cytomegalovirus exposure and HLA in healthy donors. TCRdb's table, derived via immunoSEQ multiplex PCR, lists solely in-frame clones and lacks some. Altogether 130,000 or so clones are present, about 74% being singletons, with the ten largest covering roughly 7.5%. The specimen was PBMCs. These receptors were obtained from a male donor in good health and CMV-seronegative. CDR3s include the opening cysteine and the closing phenylalanine or tryptophan. A D gene is named only where the DNA matches it firmly. Clone sizes are given selectively: once, few, many, or a class where the clone is expanded.

v_gene	abundance	d_gene	j_gene	CDR3nt	CDR3aa
TRBV5-4	NA	NA	TRBJ2-5	TGTGCCAGCAGCTTCGAAGCGGTCTCAGGGACCCAGTACTTC	CASSFEAVSGTQYF
TRBV6-1	NA	NA	TRBJ1-6	TGTGCCAGCAGTGAAGTGACAGGAGTAGGTTCACCCCTCCACTTT	CASSEVTGVGSPLHF
TRBV27	NA	TRBD1	TRBJ2-1	TGTGCCAGCAGCCCAGGACAGGCCCTATACAATGAGCAGTTCTTC	CASSPGQALYNEQFF
TRBV18	NA	TRBD1	TRBJ2-7	TGTGCCAGCTCAAAGGGACAGGGATCCTACGAGCAGTACTTC	CASSKGQGSYEQYF
TRBV28	NA	TRBD2	TRBJ2-5	TGTGCCAGCAGGGGACTAGCGGAGAGGTACCAAGAGACCCAGTACTTC	CASRGLAERYQETQYF
TRBV5-1	NA	NA	TRBJ1-4	TGCGCCAGCAGCCTGCCTGACAGCACGGAAAAACTGTTTTTT	CASSLPDSTEKLFF
TRBV6-5	NA	NA	TRBJ1-5	TGTGCCAGCAGCCGCAACAGGAACCGCAATCAGCCCCAGCATTTT	CASSRNRNRNQPQHF
TRBV5-1	NA	NA	TRBJ2-7	TGCGCCAGCAGCCAGTTTAGCGACGAGCAGTACTTC	CASSQFSDEQYF
TRBV18	NA	TRBD1	TRBJ2-6	TGTGCCAGCTCACCACCGGTCCAGGGGGCAAGACTGGGGGCCAACGTCCTGACTTTC	CASSPPVQGARLGANVLTF
TRBV29-1	NA	NA	TRBJ2-7	TGCAGCGTAGGAGGGGACAGCCGGACCCCCTACGAGCAGTACTTC	CSVGGDSRTPYEQYF
TRBV11-2	NA	TRBD1	TRBJ1-6	TGTGCCAGCAGCTTAAGGACAGGGGCAAATTCACCCCTCCACTTT	CASSLRTGANSPLHF
TRBV2	few	TRBD1	TRBJ2-7	TGTGCCAGTGACTCGGGGGCAGGGGGCGGCGAGCAGTACTTC	CASDSGAGGGEQYF
TRBV6-1	NA	NA	TRBJ1-2	TGTGCCAGCAGTGCGGGTAGGACACTTAACTATGGCTACACCTTC	CASSAGRTLNYGYTF
TRBV7-6	NA	TRBD2	TRBJ2-5	TGTGCCACTCAGGCCCCGGGGCAGGGTACTGCGGGAGTCCAAGAGACCCAGTACTTC	CATQAPGQGTAGVQETQYF
TRBV6-1	NA	NA	TRBJ2-4	TGTGCCAGCAGTGAAGAGCGGTACAGAGCCAAAAACATTCAGTACTTC	CASSEERYRAKNIQYF
TRBV15	NA	TRBD1	TRBJ1-3	TGTGCCACCAGCAGCCCCGGGACAGGGGCTGGAAACACCATATATTTT	CATSSPGTGAGNTIYF
TRBV28	few	NA	TRBJ1-3	TGTGCCAGCATCGATTCGGGACTCAGAAAAGGGGACACCATATATTTT	CASIDSGLRKGDTIYF
TRBV29-1	NA	TRBD2	TRBJ2-1	TGCAGCGTTGAAGGGACTAGCGGGAGGGCCACGATGAATGAGCAGTTCTTC	CSVEGTSGRATMNEQFF
TRBV2	NA	TRBD1	TRBJ2-7	TGTGCCAGCAGAGCCGACAGGGGGCTGGACGAGCAGTACTTC	CASRADRGLDEQYF
TRBV5-6	NA	NA	TRBJ1-1	TGTGCCAGCAGCTCCACAGGGCATACTGAAGCTTTCTTT	CASSSTGHTEAFF
TRBV4-1	NA	NA	TRBJ2-7	TGCGCCAGCAGCCAAGATTCGGGAAAGTACGAGCAGTACTTC	CASSQDSGKYEQYF
TRBV27	NA	TRBD1	TRBJ1-6	TGTGCCAGCAAGAGGGACAGACAAAATTCACCCCTCCACTTT	CASKRDRQNSPLHF
TRBV4-2	NA	TRBD2	TRBJ2-7	TGTGCCAGCAGCCCGGATGGAGCGGGGGGAACCTACGAGCAGTACTTC	CASSPDGAGGTYEQYF
TRBV4-1	NA	TRBD1	TRBJ2-7	TGCGCCAGCAGCCAGGGGGACAGGGCGCCGTACTTC	CASSQGDRAPYF
TRBV13	once	TRBD2	TRBJ2-3	TGTGCCAGCAGCTTTAGCGGGGGCAAGTCCGGGGATACGCAGTATTTT	CASSFSGGKSGDTQYF
TRBV5-6	NA	NA	TRBJ1-6	TGTGCCAGCCGAACGACAGCTTCTAATTCACCCCTCCACTTT	CASRTTASNSPLHF
TRBV19	NA	NA	TRBJ1-4	TGTGCCAGTACCACCCAGGGCTTGGTTGAAAAACTGTTTTTT	CASTTQGLVEKLFF
TRBV2	once	NA	TRBJ1-1	TGTGCCAGCAGTACCCTCGGTCAGGGGAACACTGAAGCTTTCTTT	CASSTLGQGNTEAFF
TRBV7-9	once	NA	TRBJ1-1	TGTGCCAGCAGCTCGCACATCCGAGGGAACACTGAAGCTTTCTTT	CASSSHIRGNTEAFF